These 8 T cell receptor beta chains were all obtained from the same sample, sequenced in a study of identifying expanded T cells in peripheral blood. Repertoires were generated with immunoSEQ multiplex PCR, while TCRdb's copy carries only in-frame clones and drops some. The table records under 130,000 clones, 75% to 90% of them present only once. Sequenced: blood. The receptors shown here come from a person aged 18 to 75 in good health.

The chain combines TRBV4-1 with TRBJ2-3; D gene ambiguous. CDR3 length: 14 residues. The ends were cut back, 0 bases at V and 7 bases at J, with 11 bases in the middle. Germline-derived CDR1 and CDR2 are MGHRA and YSYEKL. The CDR3 is CASSQDGKPYTQYF. The DNA of the CDR3 is TGCGCCAGCAGCCAAGATGGGAAGCCTTATACGCAGTATTTT.

The rearrangement links TRBV7-9 to TRBJ2-4, with 7 bases identical to TRBD1. CDR3 length: 15 amino acids. V was pared by 4 bases and J by 6 bases, with 9 bases of the junction left unmatched. Germline V gene lookup returns CDR1 SEHNR and CDR2 FQNEAQ (reference sequence). DNA of the CDR3: TGTGCCAGCAGCTCTAACAGGGGCCCCCGAAACATTCAGTACTTC. It encodes CASSSNRGPRNIQYF.

This chain links TRBV6-5 with TRBJ2-7; 11 nucleotides align to TRBD1. J gave up 4 bases and V 0 bases, and 2 bases lay outside the gene matches. The CDR3 runs 15 residues. Germline CDR1 and CDR2: MNHEY and SVGAGI. CDR3: CASSYSGTGGYEQYF. The CDR3 DNA follows: TGTGCCAGCAGTTACTCTGGGACAGGGGGTTACGAGCAGTACTTC.

The V call is TRBV6-1, the J call TRBJ2-5, with 12 nucleotides matching TRBD2. This CDR3 contains 19 residues. Looked up from germline, CDR1 is MNHNS and CDR2 is SASEGT. V trimming: 1 base; J trimming: 4 bases; junction bases outside the gene matches: 13. The CDR3 loop reads CASSEEASSGGARRETQYF. In nucleotides, the CDR3 is TGTGCCAGCAGTGAAGAGGCCTCTAGCGGGGGGGCGAGGCGAGAGACCCAGTACTTC.

The chain uses TRBV5-1 and TRBJ2-1; D not certain. Trimming pared 9 bases from V and 4 bases from J, leaving 20 bases between. The CDR3 is 15 residues long. Germline V gene sequence: CDR1 SGHRS, CDR2 YFSETQ. The CDR3 here is CATTNDRLSYNEQFF. The CDR3, as DNA: TGCGCCACCACCAACGACCGATTGTCATACAATGAGCAGTTCTTC.

This clone was counted a few times. The J gene is TRBJ2-5, the V gene TRBV19, with D maybe TRBD2 (6 bases). Germline V CDR1 and CDR2: LNHDA, SQIVND (reference sequence). CDR3 length equals 14 residues. Trimming left V 6 bases short and J 2 bases short, with 13 bases between. As DNA, the CDR3 is TGTGCCAGTAGCCTAATGAGCGGGCAAGAGACCCAGTACTTC. Protein sequence: CASSLMSGQETQYF.

The gene calls are TRBV5-1 and TRBJ2-1, with TRBD2 identical over 9 bases. Germline CDR1 and CDR2: SGHRS and YFSETQ. V lost 3 bases to trimming and J lost 4 bases; unmatched junction nucleotides: 8. CDR3 length: 16 residues. The chain's CDR3 is CASSSTSGGPYNEQFF. CDR3 sequence (DNA): TGCGCCAGCAGCTCTACGAGCGGGGGGCCTTACAATGAGCAGTTCTTC. Supplemented by reference TRBV5-1 and TRBJ2-1, the full variable domain reads KAGVTQTPRYLIKTRGQQVTLSCSPISGHRSVSWYQQTPGQGLQFLFEYFSETQRNKGNFPGRFSGRQFSNSRSEMNVSTLELGDSALYLCASSSTSGGPYNEQFFGPGTRLTVL.

This chain links TRBV4-3 with TRBJ1-6; the D gene is possibly TRBD1 (5 bases). Trimming shortened V by 0 bases and J by 12 bases, and 21 bases separated the two germline ends. The germline V gene has CDR1 LGHNA and CDR2 YSLEER. This CDR3 comprises 17 residues. CDR3 coding DNA: TGCGCCAGCAGCCAAGATAGGGGCGCCCATTTAAATAGACCCCTCCACTTT. Protein sequence: CASSQDRGAHLNRPLHF.